This record covers a single T cell receptor beta chain. This clonotype appeared many times. The antigen it binds to is not known. Nothing much larger sits one base from this clone, and base qualities are not available. This specimen comes from a study of identical twins (dated by TCRdb to 2016 to 2017). In the study overall: To test whether fetal clonotypes persist, this study deep-sequenced TCR alpha and beta repertoires from monozygotic twins, from unrelated adults of various ages, and from cord blood. Replicate twin experiments were performed at different times using different library preparation protocols to rule out contamination.

What the study reported, not specific to this receptor: Out-of-frame TCR alpha sequences shared between twins showed an excess of low generation-probability sequences compared with coincidental sharing between unrelated individuals. Because the same donors could not be followed over many years, conclusions were based on cross-sectional statistical analysis. Fewer insertions were carried by abundant cord blood beta clonotypes; a weaker similar trend was observed in young adult naive repertoires, while no such trend was observed in memory repertoires. Zero-insertion analyses could be partly confounded by invariant T cells such as MAIT and iNKT, though diverse VJ usage argued against such confounding for most clonotypes. In monozygotic twins, out-of-frame TCR alpha sharing was systematically underestimated by recombination models, although the models agreed with sharing between unrelated individuals. In beta out-of-frame sequences, excess twin sharing was weaker, because having fewer shared sequences lowered the signal-to-noise ratio.

Every donor in the study was a healthy Caucasian. The twin cohort comprised three pairs of female monozygotic twins, all aged roughly 18 to 30 years. CD4+ and CD8+ T cell populations were isolated with positive isolation kits from Invitrogen. Libraries were prepared through 5' RACE. Sequencing instrument: Illumina HiSeq 2000. A universal primer binding site was added through template switching, and the final cDNA carried a unique molecular identifier so that TCR cDNA molecules could be counted accurately. Specific primers in the conserved constant-segment region were used to synthesize first-strand cDNA for the TCR alpha and beta chains. To control for contamination, each cDNA library was double barcoded with a SMART-Mk sample barcode plus Illumina barcodes. TruSeq adapter sequences, together with Illumina sample barcodes, were added in two successive PCR steps. The Illumina HiSeq platform was used with custom primers to sequence TCR alpha and beta cDNA libraries. For the original study's pipeline: MiGEC processed the raw reads to extract unique molecular identifiers, while MiXCR was used to determine the CDR3 positions. Recombination models were inferred per individual with the repgenHMM and IGoR tools using an EM algorithm. Shared clonotypes were analyzed with the tcR package in R, and sharing was normalized by the product of cloneset sizes. To study raw recombination without the effects of thymic and clonal selection, out-of-frame nonproductive sequences were analyzed. TCRdb applied fastp at Q25 and MiXCR to the public reads, then kept only in-frame beta chains. Duplicate CDR3 protein sequences are folded into a single record with the most common DNA and genes. What appears here as the V and J calls and clone size reflects TCRdb's work, not the paper's. The sample records approximately 220,000 distinct CDR3 sequences, 7.5% of which are singletons. About 5.8% of the sample belongs to the ten largest clones.

The sample also formed part of further work on yellow fever vaccine responses in identical twins. As the second study states: The authors reported that the T cell response to vaccination in identical twins appeared partly convergent and partly personalized. Focusing on identical twins, the study followed the T cell clones that responded to the vaccine, and did so with precision.

Sequenced: CD8+ T cells sorted from blood. The source is a woman aged 18-29 years in good health.

CDR3 region: CASSYTGEGTEAFF. The DNA sequence is as follows: TGTGCCAGCAGTTACACAGGGGAGGGGACTGAAGCTTTCTTT. Rearrangement joined TRBV6-5 to TRBJ1-1; 7 of the junction bases match TRBD1. The germline V and J ends show losses of 2 bases and 5 bases respectively, and no gene match explains 5 bases of the junction. CDR1 MNHEY and CDR2 SVGAGI were looked up in the germline V gene. The CDR3 runs 14 amino acids, cysteine and phenylalanine included. CDR3 DNA only is kept here, 42 bases in frame from base 1.